This TCR beta chain is drawn from a study of blood T cell repertoires in COVID-19. Background on the study: T cells, B-cell-depleted T cells, or PBMCs supplied cDNA or gDNA.

The CDR3 loop spans 15 amino acids. V trimming: 4 bases; J trimming: 0 bases; junction bases outside the gene matches: 4. Per germline, CDR1 SGHTA and CDR2 FQGNSA. Authors' data handling: From reference gene primer amplification, estimates of nucleated cell counts were derived. Only in-frame clones appear in the TCRdb table, and some are missing; sequencing was by immunoSEQ multiplex PCR. V and J calls and clone size are as listed in that table; D and trimming were resolved from the DNA. The sample comprises approximately 130,000 clones, 80% to 90% of which are singletons, and 25% to 35% rests with the top ten.

Sequenced input: peripheral blood. This clonotype was obtained from a man between 70 and 80 years old with active or convalescent COVID-19. V is TRBV7-2 and J is TRBJ1-2; 8 nucleotides line up with TRBD1. This CDR3 reads CASSYTGGANYGYTF. DNA of the CDR3: TGTGCCAGCAGCTATACAGGGGGAGCTAACTATGGCTACACCTTC. The full variable domain, rest sourced from reference TRBV7-2 and TRBJ1-2, is GAGVSQSPSNKVTEKGKDVELRCDPISGHTALYWYRQSLGQGLEFLIYFQGNSAPDKSGLPSDRFSAERTGGSVSTLTIQRTQQEDSAVYLCASSYTGGANYGYTFGSGTRLTVV.